This T cell receptor beta chain was sequenced for a study of cytomegalovirus exposure and HLA in healthy donors. V was cut by 1 base and J by 12 bases, with 18 bases left in between. The CDR3 contains 14 residues. The germline V gene encodes CDR1 GTSNPN and CDR2 SVGIG (reference sequence). The PCR ran on 60 Vbeta and 13 Jbeta primers. Measured with immunoSEQ multiplex PCR; TCRdb has only the in-frame clones, and not every one. The sample holds roughly 99,000 clones, over 65% seen once. Study results and caveats: Generally TCR sequences proved uncommon, though certain public TCRs appeared in numerous donors.

Concerning this clone: The antigen remains undetermined.

This TCR was recovered from a male donor in good health and CMV-seronegative. Specimen: PBMCs. The gene calls are TRBV30 and TRBJ1-4; D gene unclear. The CDR3 sequence: CAWSGPGRVIELFF. The CDR3 DNA reads TGTGCCTGGAGTGGACCCGGGCGGGTCATAGAACTGTTTTTT.